Following are 26 T cell receptor beta chains from one sample sequenced in a study of cytomegalovirus exposure and HLA in healthy donors. This PCR relied on a set of 60 Vbeta primers and 13 Jbeta primers. The repertoire was sequenced with immunoSEQ multiplex PCR; TCRdb's copy has only in-frame clones and lacks some. In the table there are roughly 120,000 clones, roughly two thirds of which are singletons. The material sequenced was PBMCs. These receptors all come from a man aged 25 to 40 in good health and CMV-seropositive.

The rearrangement uses TRBV27 and TRBJ2-7; D ambiguous. CDR1 and CDR2 from the germline V gene are MNHEY and SMNVEV (reference sequence). This CDR3 comprises 14 residues. Trimming shortened V by 3 bases and J by 5 bases, and 14 bases separated the two germline ends. The CDR3, as DNA: TGTGCCAGCAGTTTCCGCGACTCCCCTAACGAGCAGTACTTC. Protein: CASSFRDSPNEQYF.

V and J are TRBV5-1 and TRBJ2-2, with no clear D. With 2 bases removed from V and 15 bases from J, the gap between germline ends came to 17 bases. From germline, CDR1 is SGHRS and CDR2 YFSETQ. The CDR3 spans 13 residues. The CDR3 loop reads CASSFSSQFMVFF. CDR3 bases: TGCGCCAGCAGCTTTAGCTCCCAGTTTATGGTGTTTTTT.

The CDR3 coding sequence is TGTGCCAGCACACCGTACCCGGGCAGGGTGGGCAATGAGCAGTTCTTC. It yields the protein CASTPYPGRVGNEQFF. The genes are TRBV27 and TRBJ2-1; D possibly corresponds to TRBD1 (5 bases). Germline lookup yields CDR1 MNHEY and CDR2 SMNVEV (reference sequence). This CDR3 has 16 residues. V was trimmed by 7 bases and J by 6 bases, leaving 22 bases between them.

Only a few counts were recorded for this clone. In DNA form, the CDR3 reads TGTGCCAGCAGCTTGGGACTTAAACTGTTTTTT. Protein sequence: CASSLGLKLFF. The V gene is TRBV5-6, the J gene TRBJ1-4; no definite D call. Trimming cost V 0 bases and J 11 bases, with 5 bases left between them. Germline CDR1 reads SGHDT; CDR2 reads YYEEEE. There are 11 residues in the CDR3.

This chain joins TRBV5-6 and TRBJ1-2, with 7 bases identical to TRBD1. The CDR3 has 14 amino acids. The trim removed 4 bases at V and 4 bases at J, leaving 7 bases unmatched. CDR1 is SGHDT and CDR2 is YYEEEE in the germline V gene. CDR3 loop: CASSAGQGVYGYTF. In nucleotides, the CDR3 is TGTGCCAGCAGCGCGGGGCAGGGGGTCTATGGCTACACCTTC.

The genes are TRBV7-2 and TRBJ2-1; 11 bases align to TRBD2. The CDR3 is 14 amino acids. The germline gives CDR1 SGHTA, CDR2 FQGNSA. V was pared by 3 bases and J by 8 bases, with 3 bases of the junction left unmatched. The CDR3 spells CASSFTSGSHEQFF. The CDR3 nucleotides read TGTGCCAGCAGCTTCACTAGCGGGAGCCATGAGCAGTTCTTC.

The genes are TRBV6-4 and TRBJ2-3; 8 bases align to TRBD2. Germline values: CDR1 MRHNA, CDR2 SNTAGT. The CDR3 loop spans 18 amino acids. The J segment lost 1 base and the V segment lost 4 bases, leaving 13 bases of the junction unmatched. The CDR3 DNA sequence: TGTGCCAGCAGTGTACACGAGCGGGAGAGGGAGTGCACAGATACGCAGTATTTT. Protein sequence: CASSVHERERECTDTQYF.

A few counts support this clone. The J gene is TRBJ2-1, the V gene TRBV4-1; maybe TRBD2 (5 bases). The CDR3 spans 16 residues. CDR1 is MGHRA and CDR2 is YSYEKL in the germline V gene. Trimming left V 6 bases short and J 4 bases short, with 19 bases between. The CDR3 sequence is CASRSSPGPRYNEQFF. The CDR3 DNA reads TGCGCCAGCAGATCTAGCCCAGGCCCTCGGTACAATGAGCAGTTCTTC.

This clone has only one observation. The genes are TRBV7-8 and TRBJ2-1; TRBD2 matches at 7 bases. This CDR3 is 15 amino acids long. CDR1 and CDR2 from the germline V gene are SGHVS and FQNEAQ. V was pared by 3 bases and J by 8 bases, with 10 bases of the junction left unmatched. In DNA, the CDR3 is TGTGCCAGCAGCTTGCCTAGACTAGCAGTACATGAGCAGTTCTTC. Translated, it gives CASSLPRLAVHEQFF.

This clone was recorded a few times. The rearrangement uses TRBV6-5 and TRBJ2-7; D perhaps matches TRBD2 (5 bases). Trimming removed 4 bases at V and 5 bases at J, with 12 bases between. In germline, CDR1 is MNHEY, CDR2 SVGAGI. The CDR3 spans 13 residues. CDR3 DNA: TGTGCCAGCAGTTGGCTACGAGCGGACGAGCAGTACTTC. This gives the protein CASSWLRADEQYF.

This clone showed up just a few times. The chain is built from TRBV4-2 and TRBJ1-1, with a possible D match to TRBD1 (6 bases). This CDR3 has 13 amino acids. V lost 4 bases and J lost 2, with 8 bases in between. Looked up from germline, CDR1 is LGHNA and CDR2 is YNFKEQ. CDR3 residues: CASSRQENTEAFF. Written as DNA, the CDR3 is TGTGCCAGCAGCCGACAGGAAAACACTGAAGCTTTCTTT.

V and J are TRBV6-5 and TRBJ2-1, with TRBD2 matching over 10 bases. Germline V CDR1 and CDR2: MNHEY, SVGAGI. The CDR3 is made up of 16 amino acids. The J segment lost 9 bases and the V segment lost 2 bases, leaving 10 bases of the junction unmatched. CDR3 residues: CASSYRFLAGVVEQFF. Here the CDR3 DNA reads TGTGCCAGCAGTTACCGTTTTCTAGCGGGAGTCGTTGAGCAGTTCTTC.

The chain is built from TRBV18 and TRBJ1-1; D perhaps matches TRBD1 (6 bases). V was pared by 2 bases and J by 3 bases, with 13 bases between. Germline V gene data show CDR1 as KGHSH and CDR2 as LQKENI. The CDR3 runs 15 residues. CDR3 nucleotides: TGTGCCAGCTCACCATCTTGGGGGCGGGACACTGAAGCTTTCTTT. Amino acids: CASSPSWGRDTEAFF.

The chain combines TRBV27 with TRBJ1-2, with 9 bases that match TRBD1. CDR1 is MNHEY, CDR2 SMNVEV, per germline (reference sequence). The CDR3 has 13 amino acids. J was trimmed by 6 bases and V by 3 bases; bases with no gene match: 2. This CDR3 is CASSLGQGHGYTF. For the CDR3, the DNA is TGTGCCAGCAGTTTGGGACAGGGCCATGGCTACACCTTC.

This chain joins TRBV11-2 and TRBJ2-7; unclear D gene. Trimming pared 5 bases from V and 3 bases from J, leaving 17 bases between. The germline CDR1 and CDR2 sequences are SGHAT and FQNNGV. CDR3 size: 15 residues. CDR3 residues: CASSPETFLIYEQYF. CDR3 DNA: TGTGCCAGCAGCCCGGAGACCTTTCTTATCTACGAGCAGTACTTC. Full variable domain (remainder filled in from reference TRBV11-2 and TRBJ2-7): EAGVAQSPRYKIIEKRQSVAFWCNPISGHATLYWYQQILGQGPKLLIQFQNNGVVDDSQLPKDRFSAERLKGVDSTLKIQPAKLEDSAVYLCASSPETFLIYEQYFGPGTRLTVT.

This clone appeared a few times. The chain recombines TRBV14 with TRBJ2-4; 8 bases match TRBD2. V lost 4 bases and J lost 14; bases outside the gene matches: 10. The germline CDR1 and CDR2 sequences are SGHDN and FVKESK. The CDR3 spans 13 residues. CDR3 in DNA: TGTGCCAGCAGCCCAGCGGGAGTCTCCATCAAGTACTTC. Its translation: CASSPAGVSIKYF.

This clone has only one observation. V gene TRBV9 combines with J gene TRBJ1-2, with a tentative D call TRBD1 (6 bases). Germline-derived CDR1 and CDR2 are SGDLS and YYNGEE. The V end was cut by 4 bases, the J end by 2 bases, with 12 bases between. The CDR3 spans 14 residues. CDR3 sequence reads: CASSLTRGNYGYTF. The CDR3 coding sequence is TGTGCCAGCAGCCTGACAAGGGGGAACTATGGCTACACCTTC. The whole variable domain, remainder taken from reference TRBV9 and TRBJ1-2, is DSGVTQTPKHLITATGQRVTLRCSPRSGDLSVYWYQQSLDQGLQFLIQYYNGEERAKGNILERFSAQQFPDLHSELNLSSLELGDSALYFCASSLTRGNYGYTFGSGTRLTVV.

This clone has a handful of counts. V gene TRBV19 combines with J gene TRBJ2-6, with unresolved D. This CDR3 has 15 amino acids. Trimming left V 3 bases short and J 3 bases short, with 9 bases between. Germline V gives CDR1 LNHDA, CDR2 SQIVND (reference sequence). This CDR3 reads CASSIPPGGANVLTF. The CDR3 bases are TGTGCCAGTAGTATCCCCCCGGGTGGGGCCAACGTCCTGACTTTC.

The rearrangement links TRBV5-4 to TRBJ2-2; 8 bases match TRBD2. Losses at the gene ends were 3 bases for V and 7 bases for J; bases not matched to a gene: 8. From germline, CDR1 is SGHNT and CDR2 YYREEE (reference sequence). The CDR3 spans 15 residues. The CDR3 loop reads CASSSREGQGGELFF. The CDR3 bases are TGTGCCAGCAGCTCACGGGAGGGCCAGGGCGGGGAGCTGTTTTTT.

This clone was found a few times. CDR3 nucleotide sequence: TGTGCCAGCAGCTCCCTCCAAAGGGGCAATGAGCAGTTCTTC. Encoded protein: CASSSLQRGNEQFF. This chain connects TRBV7-2 to TRBJ2-1, with D possibly being TRBD1 (5 bases). Germline CDR1 SGHTA, CDR2 FQGNSA. This CDR3 is built from 14 residues. Trimming removed 4 bases at V and 6 bases at J, with 13 bases between.

V usage is TRBV4-2 and J usage is TRBJ2-3; no clear D. Germline V gives CDR1 LGHNA, CDR2 YNFKEQ. The CDR3 contains 12 residues. V dropped 0 bases and J dropped 6 bases, with 4 bases sitting between them. The CDR3 spells CASSQERDTQYF. CDR3 sequence (DNA): TGTGCCAGCAGCCAAGAGCGGGATACGCAGTATTTT.

A word on this clone: A read error may produce the germline difference seen at one junction end. This CDR3 is also generated by other DNA sequences in the sample. The chain combines TRBV27 with TRBJ1-1; 8 nucleotides match TRBD1. This CDR3 is 14 amino acids long. The germline gives CDR1 MNHEY, CDR2 SMNVEV (reference sequence). Here the CDR3 DNA reads TGTGCCAGCAGTGAACACAGGGGGGAAGCTGAGGCTTTCTTT. Protein: CASSEHRGEAEAFF.

The V call is TRBV5-1, the J call TRBJ2-6; TRBD2 agrees at 12 bases. This CDR3 comprises 18 residues. V gave up 4 bases and J gave up 2 bases; unmatched junction bases: 7. Germline V gene sequence: CDR1 SGHRS, CDR2 YFSETQ. CDR3 residues: CASSPLAGGTTGANVLTF. In nucleotides, the CDR3 is TGCGCCAGCAGCCCCCTAGCGGGAGGGACCACTGGGGCCAACGTCCTGACTTTC.

V and J are TRBV10-1 and TRBJ2-2; 7 nucleotides line up with TRBD2. V trimming: 5 bases; J trimming: 0 bases; junction bases outside the gene matches: 9. This CDR3 region has 17 residues. Germline CDR1 and CDR2: WNHNN and SYGVQD (reference sequence). For the CDR3, the DNA is TGCGCCAGCAGTATCACGGCGGGAGCCGCGAACACCGGGGAGCTGTTTTTT. Translated: CASSITAGAANTGELFF.

The chain combines TRBV28 with TRBJ2-7; 10 nucleotides line up with TRBD1. With V trimmed by 6 bases and J by 6 bases, 5 bases remained unmatched. Germline CDR1 and CDR2: MDHEN and SYDVKM. The CDR3 has 13 amino acids. For the CDR3, the DNA is TGTGCCAGCAGAGACAGGGGGCTGGGCGAGCAGTACTTC. This gives the protein CASRDRGLGEQYF. The entire variable domain, with the rest obtained from reference TRBV28 and TRBJ2-7, is as follows: DVKVTQSSRYLVKRTGEKVFLECVQDMDHENMFWYRQDPGLGLRLIYFSYDVKMKEKGDIPEGYSVSREKKERFSLILESASTNQTSMYLCASRDRGLGEQYFGPGTRLTVT.

The chain is built from TRBV15 and TRBJ2-5; D is possibly TRBD2 (5 bases). This CDR3 has 16 amino acids. CDR1 is LNHNV and CDR2 is YYDKDF in the germline V gene (reference sequence). Trimming cost V 1 base and J 2 bases, with 14 bases left between them. The CDR3 region is CATSRVRSAGQETQYF. Here the CDR3 DNA reads TGTGCCACCAGCAGAGTACGGTCGGCGGGTCAAGAGACCCAGTACTTC.